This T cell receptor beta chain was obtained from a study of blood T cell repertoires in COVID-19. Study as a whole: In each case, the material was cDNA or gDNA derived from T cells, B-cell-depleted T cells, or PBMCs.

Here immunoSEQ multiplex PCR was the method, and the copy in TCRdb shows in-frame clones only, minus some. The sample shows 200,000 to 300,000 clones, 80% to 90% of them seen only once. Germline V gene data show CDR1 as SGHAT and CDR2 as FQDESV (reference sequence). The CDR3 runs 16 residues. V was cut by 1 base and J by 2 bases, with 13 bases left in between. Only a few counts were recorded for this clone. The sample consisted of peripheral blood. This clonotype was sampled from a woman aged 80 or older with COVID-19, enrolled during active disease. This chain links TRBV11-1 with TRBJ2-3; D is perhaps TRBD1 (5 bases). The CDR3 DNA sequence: TGTGCCAGCAGCTTAGGGTTAGGGGCTAACACAGATACGCAGTATTTT. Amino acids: CASSLGLGANTDTQYF. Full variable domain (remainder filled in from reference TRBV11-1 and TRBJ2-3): EAEVAQSPRYKITEKSQAVAFWCDPISGHATLYWYRQILGQGPELLVQFQDESVVDDSQLPKDRFSAERLKGVDSTLKIQPAELGDSAMYLCASSLGLGANTDTQYFGPGTRLTVL.